Sequencing of this T cell receptor (beta chain) was carried out in a study of blood T cell repertoires in COVID-19. Trimming removed 5 bases from V and 4 bases from J; junction bases left unmatched: 16. Germline V lookup: CDR1 SGHVS, CDR2 FQNEAQ. The CDR3 loop spans 17 amino acids. Profiling relied on immunoSEQ multiplex PCR, and the TCRdb table lists in-frame clones only, not all of them. Found here are approximately 300,000 clones, about 83% of them singletons; the top ten hold 1.5% to 2%. This sequence was found in a woman aged 50 to 60 with acute or convalescent COVID-19. The chain carries TRBV7-8 and TRBJ1-2, with TRBD1 identical over 7 bases. Material: peripheral blood. DNA of the CDR3: TGTGCCAGCAGCCTCTCCGGGACAGCAAGAAAACTCTATGGCTACACCTTC. It is translated as CASSLSGTARKLYGYTF.